A selection of T cell receptor beta chains follows, all from one sample in a study of cytomegalovirus exposure and HLA in healthy donors. Sequenced by immunoSEQ multiplex PCR; TCRdb stores in-frame clones only, minus some. The repertoire has about 120,000 clones, about three quarters of them found once; the top ten carry about 3.2%. The specimen was PBMCs. All receptors come from a woman aged 55-69 years in good health and CMV-seropositive. CDR3s leave out the opening cysteine and the closing phenylalanine or tryptophan.

>TRBV27
ASSFLGTVNTGELF
>TRBV29-1
SVAGTGTTDTQY
>TRBV7-8
ASSLFGTDTQY
>TRBV10-2
ASSDGQGRYEQY
>TRBV7-2
ASSFGGGPYEQY
>TRBV9
ASSVVYSYNEQF
>TRBV4-2
ASSQDNAKRQPQH
>TRBV25-1
ASSVNRDEQF
>TRBV18
ASSQDSTEAF
>TRBV7-2
ASSDDTGIYGYT
>TRBV19
ASKISDRGTYGYT
>TRBV9
ASSVHQGASNGNTIY
>TRBV11-3
ASEGDFTGELF
>TRBV12-5
ASSRDRGYEQY
>TRBV11-2
ASSLRASRNIQY
>TRBV2
ASGDRGSGEKLF
>TRBV28
ASSSTGIPGPQH
>TRBV11-1
ASSFQGMETQY
>TRBV7-3
ASGTGSAGELF
>TRBV5-1
ASSNGQGGGDTQY
>TRBV7-7
ASSKSGRGTGELF
>TRBV5-4
ASSLASGGSGNTIY
>TRBV27
ASSSGTHSNQPQH
>TRBV28
ASSSLRGTSVREQF
>TRBV13
ASSQRGYEQY
>TRBV15
ATSRGPNTGGPNQPQH
>TRBV29-1
SVLRDYVIETQY
>TRBV19
ASSPLAGDTDTQY
>TRBV9
ASSPQGTLGTGELF
>TRBV7-2
ASSPTRTGMGGELF
>TRBV28
ASSLSLAGGFLNNEQF
>TRBV5-4
ASSPPEGQAFYGYT
>TRBV7-3
ASSKTRDTQY
>TRBV7-6
ASSLGPGENGNQPQH
>TRBV9
ASSVVGLLQETQY
>TRBV18
ASSKIGTGRGNEQF
>TRBV10-3
AISQGLAATYEQY
>TRBV6-1
ASIMAGHYAQY
>TRBV18
ASSPISVGNQPQH
>TRBV30
AWDRGPRQY